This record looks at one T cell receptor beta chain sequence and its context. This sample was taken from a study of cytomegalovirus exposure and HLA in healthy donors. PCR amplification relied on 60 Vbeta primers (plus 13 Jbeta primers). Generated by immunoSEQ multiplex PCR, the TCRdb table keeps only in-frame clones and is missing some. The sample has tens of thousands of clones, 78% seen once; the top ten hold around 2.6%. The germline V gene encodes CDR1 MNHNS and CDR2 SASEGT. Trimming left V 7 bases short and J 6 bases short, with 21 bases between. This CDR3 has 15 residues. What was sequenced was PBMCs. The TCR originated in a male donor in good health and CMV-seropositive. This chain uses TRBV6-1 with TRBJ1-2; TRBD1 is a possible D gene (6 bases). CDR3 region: CASKPWGGKGDGYTF. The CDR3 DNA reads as TGTGCCAGCAAACCCTGGGGGGGCAAGGGAGATGGCTACACCTTC.